Listed below are T cell receptor beta chains from one sample, sequenced in a study of blood T cell repertoires in COVID-19. Sequencing was performed with immunoSEQ multiplex PCR; in TCRdb, only in-frame clones are kept and a portion is missing. The sample holds around 340,000 clones, roughly 86% seen once. Sequencing was carried out using PBMCs or T cells enriched from blood (not recorded which). All receptors derive from a woman in her thirties who had been exposed to COVID-19. The CDR3 runs from the conserved cysteine through the conserved F or W. A D gene is named only where the DNA matches it firmly. Clone size is shown for a subset of rows, as once, few, many or a class of expanded clone.

>TRBD1|TRBJ1-5|TRBV18|NA
CASSGYGQGWGQPQHF
TGTGCCAGCTCAGGATATGGACAGGGTTGGGGTCAGCCCCAGCATTTT
>NA|TRBJ2-6|TRBV5-4|once
CASSFFSGANVLTF
TGTGCCAGCAGCTTCTTCTCTGGGGCCAACGTCCTGACTTTC
>TRBD1|TRBJ1-2|TRBV7-9|NA
CASSHGQEAHNYGYTF
TGTGCCAGCAGCCACGGACAGGAAGCCCACAACTATGGCTACACCTTC
>NA|TRBJ2-3|TRBV11-1|once
CASSLGAGWADTQYF
TGTGCCAGCAGCTTAGGGGCAGGCTGGGCAGATACGCAGTATTTT
>TRBD2|TRBJ2-7|TRBV2|NA
CASSPGLAGGYYEQYF
TGTGCCAGCAGCCCAGGACTAGCGGGAGGGTATTACGAGCAGTACTTC
>NA|TRBJ2-7|TRBV19|once
CARLDSSSRYEQYF
TGTGCCAGGCTGGACAGTTCCTCGCGCTACGAGCAGTACTTC
>NA|TRBJ2-5|TRBV24-1|NA
CATSEEGAGTQYF
TGTGCCACCAGTGAGGAGGGGGCCGGGACCCAGTACTTC
>TRBD1|TRBJ1-2|TRBV10-2|NA
CASTESGGYGYTF
TGCGCCAGCACGGAGTCAGGGGGCTATGGCTACACCTTC
>NA|TRBJ1-1|TRBV5-1|once
CASSLGGELGTEAFF
TGCGCCAGCAGCTTGGGCGGGGAGTTGGGCACTGAAGCTTTCTTT
>NA|TRBJ1-5|TRBV29-1|once
CSVGSDSYQPQHF
TGCAGCGTTGGATCGGACAGTTATCAGCCCCAGCATTTT
>NA|TRBJ1-1|TRBV7-3|NA
CASSQGLPNTEAFF
TGTGCCAGCAGCCAAGGACTCCCGAACACTGAAGCTTTCTTT
>TRBD2|TRBJ2-2|TRBV7-9|NA
CASSPGLAGDTGELFF
TGTGCCAGCAGCCCGGGACTAGCGGGGGACACCGGGGAGCTGTTTTTT
>NA|TRBJ2-1|TRBV6-5|NA
CASSYERQRHNEQFF
TGTGCCAGCAGTTACGAGCGGCAGAGACACAATGAGCAGTTCTTC
>TRBD1|TRBJ2-6|TRBV30|NA
CAWSPRTGRYGGANVLTF
TGTGCCTGGAGTCCCAGGACAGGGAGGTATGGTGGGGCCAACGTCCTGACTTTC
>TRBD2|TRBJ2-2|TRBV3-1/TRBV3-2|NA
CASSQRRREGVGELFF
TGTGCCAGCAGCCAGCGACGTCGGGAGGGAGTCGGGGAGCTGTTTTTT
>TRBD1|TRBJ1-2|TRBV13|NA
CASREVWGQGFGYTF
TGTGCCAGCAGGGAGGTTTGGGGACAGGGTTTTGGCTACACCTTC
>NA|TRBJ1-1|TRBV2|NA
CASSEARGSMVNTEAFF
TGTGCCAGCAGTGAAGCCCGGGGATCGATGGTAAACACTGAAGCTTTCTTT
>NA|TRBJ1-5|TRBV10-3|NA
CAISESGGQDQPQHF
TGTGCCATCAGTGAGTCGGGGGGGCAGGATCAGCCCCAGCATTTT
>TRBD1|TRBJ1-1|TRBV28|NA
CASSSMGGNRGLNTEAFF
TGTGCCAGCAGTTCTATGGGGGGTAACAGGGGGCTGAACACTGAAGCTTTCTTT
>TRBD2|TRBJ2-7|TRBV5-1|NA
CASSLGVLAGSYEQYF
TGCGCCAGCAGCTTGGGGGTCCTAGCGGGAAGCTACGAGCAGTACTTC
>NA|TRBJ1-2|TRBV19|NA
CASSRRGTNYGYTF
TGTGCCAGTAGTAGGAGAGGTACGAACTATGGCTACACCTTC
>TRBD2|TRBJ2-3|TRBV28|NA
CASSAGLGYTDTQYF
TGTGCCAGCAGTGCCGGACTAGGGTACACAGATACGCAGTATTTT
>TRBD1|TRBJ1-2|TRBV11-2|NA
CASSPGGGYGYTF
TGTGCCAGCAGCCCAGGGGGCGGCTATGGCTACACCTTC
>TRBD1|TRBJ1-1|TRBV4-2|NA
CASNPRRDRPVGEAFF
TGTGCCAGCAACCCCCGGCGGGACAGGCCAGTCGGTGAAGCTTTCTTT
>TRBD2|TRBJ2-7|TRBV6-5|NA
CASSPGTSGYEQYF
TGTGCCAGCAGTCCCGGGACTAGCGGATACGAGCAGTACTTC
>TRBD2|TRBJ2-7|TRBV27|NA
CASSLTPPLQTSGRYEQYF
TGTGCCAGCAGTCTTACCCCACCGCTACAGACTAGCGGGAGGTACGAGCAGTACTTC
>TRBD2|TRBJ2-3|TRBV5-1|NA
CASSSLGLVADTQYF
TGCGCCAGCAGCTCACTTGGACTAGTGGCAGATACGCAGTATTTT
>TRBD1|TRBJ1-5|TRBV30|few
CAWSPGGDQPQHF
TGTGCCTGGAGTCCAGGGGGCGATCAGCCCCAGCATTTT
>TRBD1|TRBJ2-5|TRBV5-1|NA
CASSLGRTGVSETQYF
TGCGCCAGCAGCTTGGGAAGGACAGGGGTTTCGGAGACCCAGTACTTC
>TRBD2|TRBJ2-1|TRBV7-3|NA
CASSSLAGREANEQFF
TGTGCCAGCAGCTCCCTGGCAGGGAGGGAGGCCAATGAGCAGTTCTTC
>NA|TRBJ2-3|TRBV19|NA
CASSIDGASVSTDTQYF
TGTGCCAGTAGTATAGATGGGGCTAGCGTGAGCACAGATACGCAGTATTTT
>TRBD2|TRBJ2-5|TRBV9|NA
CASSDSGQETQYF
TGTGCCAGCAGCGATAGCGGGCAAGAGACCCAGTACTTC
>NA|TRBJ2-5|TRBV19|NA
CASSPSRRETQYF
TGTGCCAGTAGTCCTAGTAGGCGAGAGACCCAGTACTTC
>TRBD2|TRBJ2-7|TRBV10-3|NA
CAIKGLAGNEQYF
TGTGCCATAAAGGGACTAGCGGGAAACGAGCAGTACTTC
>NA|TRBJ1-1|TRBV5-3|NA
CARSLHEGPQAEAFF
TGTGCCAGAAGCTTACATGAAGGCCCCCAGGCTGAAGCTTTCTTT
>TRBD1|TRBJ1-6|TRBV30|NA
CAWSRDRAIGSYNSPLHF
TGTGCCTGGAGCCGGGACAGGGCCATCGGCTCCTATAATTCACCCCTCCACTTT
>TRBD1|TRBJ1-2|TRBV27|NA
CASSRQGLGYTF
TGTGCCAGCAGTAGACAGGGTTTGGGCTACACCTTC
>NA|TRBJ1-1|TRBV5-6|NA
CASSLGWQNTEAFF
TGTGCCAGCAGCTTGGGGTGGCAGAACACTGAAGCTTTCTTT
>TRBD2|TRBJ2-4|TRBV19|once
CASSNTLTSGRLYIQYF
TGTGCCAGTAGTAACACACTGACTAGCGGGAGGCTCTACATTCAGTACTTC
>NA|TRBJ1-2|TRBV5-1|NA
CASSLGPAGTGAPPEGYTF
TGCGCCAGCAGCTTGGGGCCTGCGGGGACGGGCGCCCCGCCAGAGGGCTACACCTTC
>NA|TRBJ1-5|TRBV30|NA
CAWSPAADQPQHF
TGTGCCTGGAGCCCTGCAGCGGATCAGCCCCAGCATTTT
>TRBD1|TRBJ1-2|TRBV14|NA
CASSHSPGQGLNYGYTF
TGTGCCAGCAGCCACAGTCCGGGACAGGGGTTAAACTATGGCTACACCTTC
>NA|TRBJ1-6|TRBV19|NA
CASSITGPSSYNSPLHF
TGTGCCAGTAGCATCACAGGGCCGAGCTCCTATAATTCACCCCTCCACTTT
>TRBD1|TRBJ2-3|TRBV28|NA
CASRGRTGGADTQYF
TGTGCCAGCAGAGGAAGGACAGGGGGCGCAGATACGCAGTATTTT
>NA|TRBJ2-5|TRBV11-2|NA
CASSLDWGDGETQYF
TGTGCCAGCAGCTTAGATTGGGGGGACGGAGAGACCCAGTACTTC
>TRBD2|TRBJ2-7|TRBV5-6|NA
CASSLVAGGYEQYF
TGTGCCAGCAGCTTGGTAGCGGGAGGATACGAGCAGTACTTC
>TRBD2|TRBJ2-3|TRBV19|NA
CASASGLRIRTDTQYF
TGTGCCAGTGCCTCGGGACTAAGGATACGTACAGATACGCAGTATTTT
>NA|TRBJ1-5|TRBV19|NA
CASSIVFEQPQHF
TGTGCCAGTAGTATTGTCTTCGAGCAGCCCCAGCATTTT
>NA|TRBJ2-1|TRBV11-3|NA
CASSRDTGPSYNEQFF
TGTGCCAGCAGCCGTGATACAGGGCCCTCCTACAATGAGCAGTTCTTC